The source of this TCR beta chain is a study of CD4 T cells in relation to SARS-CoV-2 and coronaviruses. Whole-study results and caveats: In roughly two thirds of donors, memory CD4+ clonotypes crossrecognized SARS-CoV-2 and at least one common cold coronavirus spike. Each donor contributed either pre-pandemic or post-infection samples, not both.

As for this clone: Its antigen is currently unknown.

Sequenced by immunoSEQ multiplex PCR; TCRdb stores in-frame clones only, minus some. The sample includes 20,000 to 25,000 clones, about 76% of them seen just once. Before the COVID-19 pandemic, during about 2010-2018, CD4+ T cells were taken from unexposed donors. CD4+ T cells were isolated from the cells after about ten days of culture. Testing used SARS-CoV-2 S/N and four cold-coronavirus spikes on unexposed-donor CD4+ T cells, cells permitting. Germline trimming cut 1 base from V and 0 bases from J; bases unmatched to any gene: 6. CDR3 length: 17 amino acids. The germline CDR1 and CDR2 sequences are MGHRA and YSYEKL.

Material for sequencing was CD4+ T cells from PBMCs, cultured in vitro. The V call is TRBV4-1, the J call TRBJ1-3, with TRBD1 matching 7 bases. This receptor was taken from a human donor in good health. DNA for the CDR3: TGCGCCAGCAGCCAAGGGAGACAGGGTAGCTCTGGAAACACCATATATTTT. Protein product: CASSQGRQGSSGNTIYF.